These 26 T cell receptor beta chains were sequenced from one sample in a study of cytomegalovirus exposure and HLA in healthy donors (dated by TCRdb to about 2017). The library was generated by the immunoSEQ multiplex PCR assay. A mixture of 60 forward primers for TCR Vbeta segments and 13 reverse primers for TCR Jbeta segments was used in the multiplex PCR. Drawn from immuneACCESS, this table holds only the in-frame rearrangements with V and J called that TCRdb kept. Clones are partly lost; checked studies trace under half to an unresolved V gene and leave the rest unexplained. The sample table shows about 180,000 clones, and roughly three quarters are seen once. The ten largest clones add up to 2% to 3% of the sample. The sequenced material came from PBMCs. The receptors here all came from a woman between 25 and 40 years old in good health and CMV-seropositive.

The chain recombines TRBV11-2 with TRBJ2-7; D is ambiguous. The CDR3 has 13 amino acids. CDR1 is SGHAT, CDR2 FQNNGV, per germline. Trimming took 4 bases from V and 1 from J, leaving 8 bases between them. CDR3 loop: CASSSPRSYEQYF. The CDR3 nucleotides read TGTGCCAGCAGCTCCCCGCGATCCTACGAGCAGTACTTC.

CDR3 sequence reads: CASSLGGGREQFF. CDR3 DNA: TGTGCCAGCAGTTTAGGGGGGGGGCGAGAGCAGTTCTTC. The chain is built from TRBV27 and TRBJ2-1; D is perhaps TRBD2 (7 bases). Germline loops: CDR1 MNHEY, CDR2 SMNVEV (reference sequence). V gave up 2 bases and J gave up 10 bases, with 12 bases separating them. CDR3 length equals 13 residues.

The V gene is TRBV5-8, the J gene TRBJ2-2, with D possibly being TRBD2 (5 bases). Germline values: CDR1 SGHTS, CDR2 YDEGEE. This CDR3 comprises 14 residues. V lost 4 bases and J lost 4, with 11 bases in between. Written as DNA, the CDR3 is TGTGCCAGCAGCCACGGGATGGGCACCGGGGAGCTGTTTTTT. This translates into CASSHGMGTGELFF.

The chain joins TRBV7-9 to TRBJ2-4; 10 nucleotides line up with TRBD1. The CDR3 is made up of 14 amino acids. Per germline, CDR1 SEHNR and CDR2 FQNEAQ (reference sequence). With V trimmed by 4 bases and J by 7 bases, 4 bases remained unmatched. The DNA for the CDR3 is TGTGCCAGCAGCTCGGGGACAGGGGTGAACATTCAGTACTTC. This gives the protein CASSSGTGVNIQYF.

This chain connects TRBV11-2 to TRBJ1-3; D is unresolved. Germline V gene lookup returns CDR1 SGHAT and CDR2 FQNNGV. This CDR3 region has 14 residues. V was pared by 2 bases and J by 2 bases, with 7 bases between. CDR3 protein: CASSLLGPGNTIYF. The DNA for the CDR3 is TGTGCCAGCAGCTTACTGGGCCCTGGAAACACCATATATTTT.

The chain carries TRBV5-1 and TRBJ2-2; 8 nucleotides match TRBD2. The junction had 4 bases not matched to a gene; V was cut back by 4 bases and J by 2 bases. The CDR3 is 15 amino acids. Germline V CDR1 and CDR2: SGHRS, YFSETQ. CDR3 DNA: TGCGCCAGCAGCCTTACTAGCGGCAACACCGGGGAGCTGTTTTTT. Encoded protein: CASSLTSGNTGELFF.

The V call is TRBV7-8, the J call TRBJ1-5, with D unresolved. The V end lost 1 base, the J end lost 1 base, and 14 bases lay between the germline ends. CDR1 is SGHVS, CDR2 FQNEAQ, per germline. This CDR3 is built from 17 residues. The CDR3 DNA sequence: TGTGCCAGCAGCTTAGGTTCGGGGTCAGCAAGCAATCAGCCCCAGCATTTT. Translating it yields CASSLGSGSASNQPQHF.

The genes are TRBV19 and TRBJ1-2; TRBD1 is a possible D gene (5 bases). Trimming cost V 9 bases and J 5 bases, with 7 bases left between them. The CDR3 has 10 residues. Germline V gene data show CDR1 as LNHDA and CDR2 as SQIVND (reference sequence). CDR3 sequence reads: CARNRYGYTF. CDR3 bases: TGTGCCAGAAACAGGTATGGCTACACCTTC.

This clone was detected a few times. V is TRBV5-1 and J is TRBJ2-7; 10 nucleotides align to TRBD2. Germline V gene sequence: CDR1 SGHRS, CDR2 YFSETQ. The V segment lost 3 bases and the J segment 6 bases; nucleotides outside the gene matches: 6. The CDR3 is made up of 14 amino acids. The CDR3 DNA reads as TGCGCCAGCAGCTATCTAGCGGGGGATGGCGAGCAGTACTTC. Residues: CASSYLAGDGEQYF. The full variable domain, rest sourced from reference TRBV5-1 and TRBJ2-7, is KAGVTQTPRYLIKTRGQQVTLSCSPISGHRSVSWYQQTPGQGLQFLFEYFSETQRNKGNFPGRFSGRQFSNSRSEMNVSTLELGDSALYLCASSYLAGDGEQYFGPGTRLTVT.

The chain uses TRBV11-3 and TRBJ2-7, with 9 bases identical to TRBD1. This CDR3 spans 15 amino acids. CDR1 SGHNT and CDR2 YENEEA come from the germline V gene. V shed 4 bases, J shed 6 bases, and the junction held 10 bases outside the gene matches. CDR3: CASSWTGVFRGEQYF. The CDR3 DNA reads as TGTGCCAGCAGCTGGACAGGGGTCTTCCGGGGCGAGCAGTACTTC. The whole variable domain, remainder taken from reference TRBV11-3 and TRBJ2-7, is EAGVVQSPRYKIIEKKQPVAFWCNPISGHNTLYWYLQNLGQGPELLIRYENEEAVDDSQLPKDRFSAERLKGVDSTLKIQPAELGDSAVYLCASSWTGVFRGEQYFGPGTRLTVT.

CDR3 loop: CASSYQRAGDTEAFF. The CDR3 DNA is TGTGCCAGCAGTTATCAGAGGGCGGGGGACACTGAAGCTTTCTTT. The chain links TRBV6-6 to TRBJ1-1; a possible D gene is TRBD1 (5 bases). Trimming removed 3 bases at V and 3 bases at J, with 14 bases between. The length of the CDR3 is 15 residues. Germline V lookup: CDR1 MNHNY, CDR2 SVGAGI (reference sequence).

The V call is TRBV7-9, the J call TRBJ2-5, with 7 bases matching TRBD1. This CDR3 is 15 amino acids long. Germline assignment: CDR1 SEHNR and CDR2 FQNEAQ (reference sequence). The V gene end was trimmed by 9 bases and the J gene end by 7 bases; junction bases not matched to a gene: 17. CDR3 in amino acids: CASFFYRGPFGTQYF. DNA of the CDR3: TGTGCCAGTTTTTTTTACAGGGGTCCGTTCGGGACCCAGTACTTC.

This sequence joins TRBV6-4 and TRBJ2-7, with 8 bases that match TRBD1. CDR1 and CDR2 from the germline V gene are MRHNA and SNTAGT. V lost 2 bases, J lost 2 bases, and 11 bases stayed unmatched. This CDR3 has 17 residues. The CDR3 DNA is TGTGCCAGCAGTGACCCCCTCGGACAGGGAGGCCCCTACGAGCAGTACTTC. This translates into CASSDPLGQGGPYEQYF.

The V call is TRBV4-3, the J call TRBJ2-6, with D possibly TRBD1 on 6 matching bases. The germline CDR1 and CDR2 sequences are LGHNA and YSLEER. The V and J ends lost 0 bases and 3 bases respectively, with 9 bases between them. The CDR3 contains 16 residues. The CDR3 nucleotides read TGCGCCAGCAGCCAAGATAGGGGGATTGGGGCCAACGTCCTGACTTTC. This sequence encodes CASSQDRGIGANVLTF.

This clone was seen only a few times. This chain connects TRBV18 to TRBJ1-5, with 10 bases fitting TRBD1. This CDR3 has 16 amino acids. V shed 5 bases and J 2 bases; nucleotides not matched to a gene: 6. Germline CDR1 is KGHSH and CDR2 is LQKENI. DNA for the CDR3: TGTGCCAGCTCAGATTACGGACAGGGGGGCAATCAGCCCCAGCATTTT. Encoded protein: CASSDYGQGGNQPQHF.

In its sample, this clone was seen a few times. The chain carries TRBV5-1 and TRBJ2-1; 7 nucleotides align to TRBD1. CDR3 length equals 14 residues. With V trimmed by 2 bases and J by 4 bases, 3 bases remained unmatched. Germline lookup yields CDR1 SGHRS and CDR2 YFSETQ. The CDR3 spells CASSLHRGYNEQFF. The CDR3 coding sequence is TGCGCCAGCAGCTTACACAGGGGATACAATGAGCAGTTCTTC.

Only one count was recorded for this clone. The V and J genes are TRBV27 and TRBJ2-2, with 10 positions matching TRBD2. Trimming cost V 5 bases and J 0 bases; bases outside gene matches: 9. From germline, CDR1 is MNHEY and CDR2 SMNVEV (reference sequence). This CDR3 contains 18 residues. DNA of the CDR3: TGTGCCAGCAGTGAAAGACTAGCGGGCCTCGCGAACACCGGGGAGCTGTTTTTT. Translating it yields CASSERLAGLANTGELFF.

CDR3 region: CASSLMGQNGETQYF. In DNA, the CDR3 is TGTGCCAGCAGCTTAATGGGACAGAATGGAGAGACCCAGTACTTC. The gene calls are TRBV7-2 and TRBJ2-5, with TRBD1 matching over 7 bases. The CDR3 extends over 15 amino acids. CDR1 and CDR2 from the germline V gene are SGHTA and FQGNSA. Trimming cost V 2 bases and J 4 bases; bases outside gene matches: 7.

This chain connects TRBV10-2 to TRBJ1-6; D perhaps matches TRBD1 (6 bases). This CDR3 has 14 amino acids. Germline CDR1 is WSHSY and CDR2 is SAAADI. The CDR3 DNA is TGCGCAGCATCCCGGGACATGTCTAATTCACCCCTCCACTTT. Translation: CAASRDMSNSPLHF.

The chain employs TRBV10-3 and TRBJ2-2, with D possibly TRBD2 on 6 matching bases. Germline V gene sequence: CDR1 ENHRY, CDR2 SYGVKD. V lost 11 bases, J lost 7 bases, and 20 bases lay in between. The CDR3 is 14 amino acids. CDR3 nucleotide sequence: TGTGCCTCCACAGGCGGGGCCGGAAACGGGGAGCTGTTTTTT. This codes for CASTGGAGNGELFF.

J is TRBJ1-4 and V is TRBV28; tentatively, D is TRBD1 (6 bases). This CDR3 has 15 amino acids. CDR1 and CDR2 from the germline V gene are MDHEN and SYDVKM. V was pared by 5 bases and J by 3 bases, with 13 bases between. CDR3 region: CASSPTGTPNEKLFF. CDR3 sequence (DNA): TGTGCCAGCAGTCCTACCGGGACACCTAATGAAAAACTGTTTTTT.

The chain is built from TRBV9 and TRBJ2-2; a weak D match, TRBD2 (7 bases). The ends were cut back, 2 bases at V and 2 bases at J, with 10 bases in the middle. There are 15 residues in the CDR3. The V gene's germline CDR1 is SGDLS and CDR2 YYNGEE. This chain's CDR3 is CASSVGGQNTGELFF. In nucleotides, the CDR3 is TGTGCCAGCAGCGTCGGGGGGCAAAACACCGGGGAGCTGTTTTTT.

In DNA, the CDR3 is TGTGCCAGCAGCCCGAGGCCGTTAGCATCCCCTAACTACGAGCAGTACTTC. It yields the protein CASSPRPLASPNYEQYF. This chain uses TRBV7-8 with TRBJ2-7; D is ambiguous. The CDR3 sequence is 17 residues long. CDR1 is SGHVS and CDR2 is FQNEAQ in the germline V gene. V lost 5 bases and J lost 3, with 23 bases in between.

The chain carries TRBV27 and TRBJ2-5, with TRBD2 identical over 8 bases. The J segment lost 4 bases and the V segment lost 6 bases, leaving 13 bases of the junction unmatched. Germline lookup yields CDR1 MNHEY and CDR2 SMNVEV (reference sequence). CDR3 length equals 16 residues. The CDR3 region has the DNA TGTGCCAGCAGCCAGACGGGCCGGGGGGGACGAGAGACCCAGTACTTC. Amino acid sequence: CASSQTGRGGRETQYF.

This chain connects TRBV4-2 to TRBJ2-5; possible D gene TRBD2, 6 bases. Near its end, the DNA agrees better with TRBJ2-7, so the J call may be wrong. The length of the CDR3 is 13 residues. CDR1 and CDR2 (germline): LGHNA, YNFKEQ. CDR3 sequence (DNA): TGTGCCAGCAGCCAGGAGGGCCTCTACGAGCAGTACTTC. Translating gives CASSQEGLYEQYF.

The genes are TRBV13 and TRBJ2-5; 10 bases fit TRBD1. Trimming cost V 3 bases and J 5 bases; bases outside gene matches: 3. CDR3 length: 14 residues. Germline CDR1 is PRHDT and CDR2 is FYEKMQ (reference sequence). CDR3 in amino acids: CASSLDRGGETQYF. For the CDR3, the DNA is TGTGCCAGCAGCTTGGACAGGGGGGGTGAGACCCAGTACTTC.